These 26 T cell receptor beta chains originate from one sample sequenced in a study of cytomegalovirus exposure and HLA in healthy donors. PCR involved 60 Vbeta and 13 Jbeta primers. Data came from immunoSEQ multiplex PCR; TCRdb stores just in-frame clones and leaves some out. Of around 70,000 clones in the sample, around 74% were seen once. Specimen: PBMCs. Receptors originate from a human donor in good health.

The sample holds a few counts of this clone. This chain uses TRBV9 with TRBJ1-2, with 12 bases that match TRBD1. After removal of 4 bases from V and 0 bases from J, the junction contained 7 bases not matched to a gene. Germline CDR1 SGDLS, CDR2 YYNGEE. The CDR3 spans 17 residues. The CDR3 bases are TGTGCCAGCAGCTCCGGGACAGGGGGCGGAACTAACTATGGCTACACCTTC. This sequence encodes CASSSGTGGGTNYGYTF.

This clone has a single count. This rearrangement joins TRBV28 to TRBJ2-7; TRBD1 is a possible D gene (6 bases). Germline loops: CDR1 MDHEN, CDR2 SYDVKM. V was shortened by 6 bases and J by 5 bases, with 20 bases between the two germline ends. There are 15 residues in the CDR3. The CDR3 here is CASSLWGQLGDEQYF. CDR3 nucleotides: TGTGCCAGCAGCCTTTGGGGGCAGTTAGGGGACGAGCAGTACTTC.

The V gene is TRBV28, the J gene TRBJ2-6; TRBD1 matches 8 bases. CDR3 length: 18 amino acids. V gave up 6 bases and J gave up 0 bases; unmatched junction bases: 10. Germline values: CDR1 MDHEN, CDR2 SYDVKM. CDR3 protein: CASSLFRTGSSGANVLTF. Here the CDR3 DNA reads TGTGCCAGCAGCCTATTCCGGACAGGGAGCTCTGGGGCCAACGTCCTGACTTTC. The whole variable domain, filled in from reference TRBV28 and TRBJ2-6, reads DVKVTQSSRYLVKRTGEKVFLECVQDMDHENMFWYRQDPGLGLRLIYFSYDVKMKEKGDIPEGYSVSREKKERFSLILESASTNQTSMYLCASSLFRTGSSGANVLTFGAGSRLTVL.

The chain is built from TRBV30 and TRBJ1-2, with 10 positions matching TRBD1. J was trimmed by 8 bases and V by 4 bases; bases with no gene match: 7. The germline CDR1 and CDR2 sequences are GTSNPN and SVGIG (reference sequence). There are 13 residues in the CDR3. The CDR3 loop reads CAWTFRTGGGYTF. For the CDR3, the DNA is TGTGCCTGGACCTTCCGGACAGGGGGAGGCTACACCTTC.

The J gene is TRBJ1-1, the V gene TRBV6-4; D is unclear. V was clipped by 2 bases and J by 3 bases, with 7 bases between them. This CDR3 has 13 residues. The germline gives CDR1 MRHNA, CDR2 SNTAGT. The CDR3 DNA is TGTGCCAGCAGTGACCCTTTATACACTGAAGCTTTCTTT. It is translated as CASSDPLYTEAFF.

Only a few counts were recorded for this clone. The chain is built from TRBV29-1 and TRBJ2-1; TRBD2 matches at 8 bases. V shed 3 bases, J shed 6 bases, and the junction held 4 bases outside the gene matches. The CDR3 extends over 13 amino acids. CDR1 and CDR2 (germline): SQVTM, ANQGSEA. DNA for the CDR3: TGCAGCGTTGACCCCGGACTAGCCAATGAGCAGTTCTTC. Translated, it gives CSVDPGLANEQFF.

This rearrangement joins TRBV5-1 to TRBJ1-2, with 9 bases that match TRBD1. The CDR3 runs 14 residues. V was pared by 7 bases and J by 2 bases, with 6 bases of the junction left unmatched. Germline assignment: CDR1 SGHRS and CDR2 YFSETQ. The CDR3 protein is CASGDRGANYGYTF. The CDR3 bases are TGCGCCAGCGGTGACAGGGGGGCCAACTATGGCTACACCTTC.

The chain has TRBV4-1 and TRBJ1-2; no definite D call. The germline CDR1 and CDR2 sequences are MGHRA and YSYEKL. The CDR3 has 13 amino acids. V lost 5 bases and J 6 bases, leaving 13 bases between the germline ends. This CDR3 reads CASSFPDADGYTF. CDR3 DNA sequence: TGCGCCAGCAGCTTTCCTGACGCGGATGGCTACACCTTC.

V and J are TRBV7-3 and TRBJ2-1; 9 positions agree with TRBD2. The CDR3 consists of 17 residues. Germline lookup yields CDR1 SGHTA and CDR2 FQGTGA. V was pared by 4 bases and J by 6 bases, with 13 bases of the junction left unmatched. The CDR3 bases are TGTGCCAGCAGCTCCCGCGCTAGCGGGACTCTCCCCAATGAGCAGTTCTTC. Its protein is CASSSRASGTLPNEQFF.

The chain combines TRBV9 with TRBJ1-2, with TRBD1 matching 12 bases. Germline assignment: CDR1 SGDLS and CDR2 YYNGEE. The junction had 16 bases not matched to a gene; V was cut back by 0 bases and J by 4 bases. The CDR3 length is 20 residues. For the CDR3, the DNA is TGTGCCAGCAGCGTAGACGGGTGGTCCTTGGGACAGGGGGCTTTCTATGGCTACACCTTC. Its protein is CASSVDGWSLGQGAFYGYTF.

The gene calls are TRBV5-1 and TRBJ1-1; 7 bases are shared with TRBD1. The germline V gene has CDR1 SGHRS and CDR2 YFSETQ. This CDR3 spans 14 amino acids. V was clipped by 4 bases and J by 1 base; unmatched bases: 4. The CDR3 DNA is TGCGCCAGCAGCAGGACAGGCCAGAACACTGAAGCTTTCTTT. This sequence encodes CASSRTGQNTEAFF.

This rearrangement joins TRBV30 to TRBJ2-3; TRBD2 matches 8 bases. With 4 bases clipped from V and 4 bases from J, the junction kept 7 bases outside the gene matches. This CDR3 has 14 residues. CDR1 is GTSNPN, CDR2 SVGIG, per germline (reference sequence). The CDR3 DNA sequence: TGTGCCTGGACAGCGGGAGTGAGCTCAGATACGCAGTATTTT. It codes for CAWTAGVSSDTQYF. The full variable domain, with the rest looked up from reference TRBV30 and TRBJ2-3, is SQTIHQWPATLVQPVGSPLSLECTVEGTSNPNLYWYRQAAGRGLQLLFYSVGIGQISSEVPQNLSASRPQDRQFILSSKKLLLSDSGFYLCAWTAGVSSDTQYFGPGTRLTVL.

This chain links TRBV5-8 with TRBJ2-1; D may be TRBD2 (5 bases). CDR1 is SGHTS and CDR2 is YDEGEE in the germline V gene. The CDR3 consists of 16 residues. Trimming left V 5 bases short and J 0 bases short, with 15 bases between. CDR3 amino acids: CASSFVALSSYNEQFF. CDR3 bases: TGTGCCAGCAGTTTCGTAGCGCTGAGCTCCTACAATGAGCAGTTCTTC.

The table lists this clone with a few counts. This sequence joins TRBV2 and TRBJ1-2, with 10 positions matching TRBD1. Germline V CDR1 and CDR2: SNHLY, FYNNEI. Unmatched junction bases numbered 8, after V lost 8 bases and J lost 5 bases. The CDR3 has 14 residues. This chain's CDR3 is CASAGQGVSYGYTF. CDR3 coding DNA: TGTGCCAGCGCAGGACAGGGGGTTTCTTATGGCTACACCTTC. Full variable domain (outside the CDR3, taken from reference TRBV2 and TRBJ1-2): EPEVTQTPSHQVTQMGQEVILRCVPISNHLYFYWYRQILGQKVEFLVSFYNNEISEKSEIFDDQFSVERPDGSNFTLKIRSTKLEDSAMYFCASAGQGVSYGYTFGSGTRLTVV.

CDR3 amino acids: CASSTTGHGTGSSYEQYF. As DNA, the CDR3 is TGTGCCAGCAGCACAACGGGCCACGGGACAGGGTCCTCCTACGAGCAGTACTTC. V and J are TRBV7-9 and TRBJ2-7; 9 bases line up with TRBD1. The CDR3 is 18 residues long. Per germline, CDR1 SEHNR and CDR2 FQNEAQ (reference sequence). V was clipped by 5 bases and J by 0 bases; unmatched bases: 14. Drawing the rest from reference TRBV7-9 and TRBJ2-7, the complete variable domain is DTGVSQNPRHKITKRGQNVTFRCDPISEHNRLYWYRQTLGQGPEFLTYFQNEAQLEKSRLLSDRFSAERPKGSFSTLEIQRTEQGDSAMYLCASSTTGHGTGSSYEQYFGPGTRLTVT.

The CDR3 sequence is CAIKSTGGRQPQHF. CDR3 bases: TGTGCCATCAAGTCGACGGGGGGAAGGCAGCCCCAGCATTTT. This chain links TRBV10-3 with TRBJ1-5; D perhaps matches TRBD1 (5 bases). Trimming cost V 7 bases and J 7 bases, with 17 bases left between them. CDR1 ENHRY and CDR2 SYGVKD come from the germline V gene. The CDR3 has 14 residues.

The chain has TRBV6-5 and TRBJ2-3; 10 nucleotides agree with TRBD2. The germline V gene has CDR1 MNHEY and CDR2 SVGAGI. This CDR3 comprises 14 residues. V was pared by 2 bases and J by 6 bases, with 2 bases of the junction left unmatched. CDR3 nucleotide sequence: TGTGCCAGCAGTTACACTAGCGGGATGGATACGCAGTATTTT. Its protein is CASSYTSGMDTQYF.

V and J are TRBV2 and TRBJ2-3; D remains unclear. Germline lookup yields CDR1 SNHLY and CDR2 FYNNEI. Trimming cost V 4 bases and J 9 bases, with 2 bases left between them. This CDR3 is built from 9 residues. The DNA of the CDR3 is TGTGCCAGCAGTGCGACGCAGTATTTT. Amino acids: CASSATQYF.

This clone was observed once. The chain is built from TRBV5-6 and TRBJ2-7; D is perhaps TRBD2 (5 bases). Per germline, CDR1 SGHDT and CDR2 YYEEEE. Trimming took 0 bases from V and 7 from J, leaving 11 bases between them. CDR3 length equals 13 residues. Written as DNA, the CDR3 is TGTGCCAGCAGCTTGGGTGAGGGATGGGAGCAGTACTTC. Translating it yields CASSLGEGWEQYF.

The V call is TRBV5-5, the J call TRBJ2-3; D uncertain. The CDR3 spans 13 residues. Trimming pared 0 bases from V and 3 bases from J, leaving 5 bases between. Germline V gene data show CDR1 as SGHKS and CDR2 as YYEKEE (reference sequence). The CDR3 sequence is CASSLVTTDTQYF. DNA of the CDR3: TGTGCCAGCAGCTTGGTTACAACAGATACGCAGTATTTT.

The chain employs TRBV5-1 and TRBJ2-7; 7 nucleotides line up with TRBD1. The CDR3 runs 15 residues. Germline assignment: CDR1 SGHRS and CDR2 YFSETQ. V lost 6 bases, J lost 3 bases, and 12 bases stayed unmatched. Here the CDR3 DNA reads TGCGCCAGCAATGTCGAAACAGGGGCAAACTACGAGCAGTACTTC. This gives the protein CASNVETGANYEQYF.

This clone was found a few times. The gene calls are TRBV7-9 and TRBJ1-1; D is uncertain. The CDR3 totals 14 residues. Trimming took off 4 bases at V and 7 bases at J, with 16 bases between the two ends. Germline lookup yields CDR1 SEHNR and CDR2 FQNEAQ (reference sequence). DNA of the CDR3: TGTGCCAGCAGCTCTACGTTGACTCTATATGAAGCTTTCTTT. Encoded protein: CASSSTLTLYEAFF.

This rearrangement joins TRBV6-5 to TRBJ2-1; TRBD2 is a possible D gene (6 bases). The length of the CDR3 is 13 residues. V lost 5 bases and J 12 bases, leaving 17 bases between the germline ends. The germline V gene has CDR1 MNHEY and CDR2 SVGAGI. The CDR3 sequence is CASSPSESGGQFF. The CDR3 DNA reads as TGTGCCAGCAGTCCCTCAGAGTCCGGGGGGCAGTTCTTC.

This rearrangement joins TRBV11-2 to TRBJ2-1, with TRBD2 identical over 10 bases. Germline V gene data show CDR1 as SGHAT and CDR2 as FQNNGV. The J segment lost 3 bases and the V segment lost 4 bases, leaving 9 bases of the junction unmatched. The CDR3 runs to 17 residues. CDR3 DNA sequence: TGTGCCAGCAGCTCATCGGGACTAGCGATTATCTACAATGAGCAGTTCTTC. It yields the protein CASSSSGLAIIYNEQFF.

This chain links TRBV7-9 with TRBJ1-1, with 8 bases aligning to TRBD1. With 1 base clipped from V and 7 bases from J, the junction kept 8 bases outside the gene matches. Germline CDR1 SEHNR, CDR2 FQNEAQ (reference sequence). The CDR3 has 15 amino acids. CDR3 protein: CASSLVWRQGLEAFF. The DNA for the CDR3 is TGTGCCAGCAGCTTAGTCTGGAGACAGGGGCTTGAAGCTTTCTTT.

This clone was detected only once. The V gene is TRBV18, the J gene TRBJ1-1; TRBD1 agrees at 7 bases. Germline values: CDR1 KGHSH, CDR2 LQKENI. Losses at the gene ends were 6 bases for V and 5 bases for J; bases not matched to a gene: 6. This CDR3 has 13 residues. CDR3 sequence: CASSPGTATEAFF. The DNA for the CDR3 is TGTGCCAGCTCTCCTGGGACAGCTACTGAAGCTTTCTTT.